Below, 2 T cell receptor beta chains from the same sample are listed, as sequenced in a study of T cells in Graves' hyperthyroidism and ophthalmopathy. RNA transcripts yielded amplified TCR beta CDR3 regions. The HTBI primer set was used in a first-round RT-PCR of the TCR CDR3. TCRdb reprocessed the multiplex PCR reads via MiXCR and lists one record per CDR3 protein. This sample yields 700,000 to 850,000 distinct CDR3 sequences, of which 30% to 40% are seen a single time; less than 40% belongs to the top ten. The sample taken for sequencing was blood. The receptors were sampled from a woman in her thirties or forties with Graves' hyperthyroidism.

The V call is TRBV7-6, the J call TRBJ2-3, with D possibly matching TRBD2 (5 bases). V lost 2 bases to trimming and J lost 2 bases, with 8 bases between them. CDR1 SGHVS and CDR2 FNYEAQ come from the germline V gene. The CDR3 contains 14 residues. CDR3 bases: TGTGCCAGCAGCTTATTAGCGAACACAGATACGCAGTATTTT. This gives the protein CASSLLANTDTQYF.

This clonotype was seen many times. The DNA for the CDR3 is TGTGCCAGCAGTTACAACAGGCCCTCTGGGGCCAACGTCCTGACTTTC. Its translation is CASSYNRPSGANVLTF. This chain joins TRBV6-5 and TRBJ2-6, with TRBD1 as a possible D gene (5 bases). The V end was cut by 2 bases, the J end by 0 bases, with 8 bases between. Germline V gives CDR1 MNHEY, CDR2 SVGAGI. The CDR3 covers 16 residues.